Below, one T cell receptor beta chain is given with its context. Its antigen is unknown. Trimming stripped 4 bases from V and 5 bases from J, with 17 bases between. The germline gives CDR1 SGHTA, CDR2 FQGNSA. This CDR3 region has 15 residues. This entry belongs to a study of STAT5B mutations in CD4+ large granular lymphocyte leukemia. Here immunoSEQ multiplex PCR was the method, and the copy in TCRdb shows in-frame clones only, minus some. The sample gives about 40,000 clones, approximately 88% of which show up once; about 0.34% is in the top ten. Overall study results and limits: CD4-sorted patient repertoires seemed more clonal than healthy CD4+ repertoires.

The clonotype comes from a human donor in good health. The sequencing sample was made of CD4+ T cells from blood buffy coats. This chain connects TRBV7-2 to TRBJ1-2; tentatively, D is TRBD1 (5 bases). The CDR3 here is CASSSDRDPMYGYTF. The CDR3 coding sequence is TGTGCCAGCAGCTCAGACCGGGACCCTATGTATGGCTACACCTTC.